These 11 T cell receptor beta chains came from one sample sequenced in a study of cytomegalovirus exposure and HLA in healthy donors. A multiplex PCR was run with 60 Vbeta primers and 13 Jbeta primers. Repertoires were generated with immunoSEQ multiplex PCR, while TCRdb's copy carries only in-frame clones and drops some. Of roughly 110,000 clones listed, 70% to 80% are singletons. What was sequenced was PBMCs. These receptors were taken from a woman aged 40-49 years in good health and CMV-seropositive.

This clone was detected a few times. The rearrangement uses TRBV6-1 and TRBJ2-7; no firm D call. CDR3 length: 11 amino acids. Deletions cut 6 bases from V and 4 bases from J, with 7 bases between. Germline V gene data show CDR1 as MNHNS and CDR2 as SASEGT. CDR3 sequence: CASSQFYEQYF. DNA for the CDR3: TGTGCCAGCAGCCAATTTTACGAGCAGTACTTC.

The CDR3 sequence: CSVHRTAMNTEAFF. The CDR3 DNA sequence: TGCAGCGTCCATCGGACAGCTATGAACACTGAAGCTTTCTTT. The chain couples TRBV29-1 to TRBJ1-1; a weak D match, TRBD1 (6 bases). From germline, CDR1 is SQVTM and CDR2 ANQGSEA. V lost 6 bases and J 0 bases, leaving 14 bases between the germline ends. CDR3 length: 14 amino acids.

This clone has a handful of counts. The CDR3 bases are TGTGCCAGCAGCCTAGGACAGTATAATTCACCCCTCCACTTT. Its protein product is CASSLGQYNSPLHF. The V and J genes are TRBV9 and TRBJ1-6, with D maybe TRBD1 (6 bases). From germline, CDR1 is SGDLS and CDR2 YYNGEE. This CDR3 region has 14 residues. Trimming shortened V by 4 bases and J by 4 bases, and 9 bases separated the two germline ends.

V is TRBV19 and J is TRBJ2-7; TRBD1 matches 10 bases. This CDR3 has 18 amino acids. The V and J ends lost 6 bases and 1 base, in that order; junction bases with no gene match: 15. Per germline, CDR1 LNHDA and CDR2 SQIVND (reference sequence). The CDR3: CASSRVFGTGAQSYEQYF. Written as DNA, the CDR3 is TGTGCCAGTAGCCGTGTCTTCGGGACAGGGGCGCAGTCCTACGAGCAGTACTTC.

Here the CDR3 DNA reads TGTGCCAGCAGGTCGCAGGGGGCGCCTAATGAAAAACTGTTTTTT. Translation: CASRSQGAPNEKLFF. The rearrangement uses TRBV5-4 and TRBJ1-4; 8 positions agree with TRBD1. The germline V gene has CDR1 SGHNT and CDR2 YYREEE (reference sequence). The CDR3 runs 15 residues. V shed 5 bases and J 3 bases; nucleotides not matched to a gene: 6.

V and J are TRBV7-2 and TRBJ1-2; D gene uncertain. The germline CDR1 and CDR2 sequences are SGHTA and FQGNSA. This CDR3 has 13 amino acids. V lost 2 bases, J lost 2 bases, and 6 bases lay in between. CDR3 coding DNA: TGTGCCAGCAGCTTACAACGGAACTATGGCTACACCTTC. This codes for CASSLQRNYGYTF. The full variable domain, rest sourced from reference TRBV7-2 and TRBJ1-2, is GAGVSQSPSNKVTEKGKDVELRCDPISGHTALYWYRQSLGQGLEFLIYFQGNSAPDKSGLPSDRFSAERTGGSVSTLTIQRTQQEDSAVYLCASSLQRNYGYTFGSGTRLTVV.

The chain links TRBV7-3 to TRBJ2-7, with D tentatively TRBD1 (5 bases). V was shortened by 1 base and J by 0 bases, with 10 bases between the two germline ends. Per germline, CDR1 SGHTA and CDR2 FQGTGA. The CDR3 length is 15 residues. As DNA, the CDR3 is TGTGCCAGCAGCTTAAAAGGGGCTAGCTCCTACGAGCAGTACTTC. This codes for CASSLKGASSYEQYF.

The chain employs TRBV7-8 and TRBJ1-6; 11 bases line up with TRBD1. The germline V gene encodes CDR1 SGHVS and CDR2 FQNEAQ. V shed 0 bases and J 6 bases; nucleotides not matched to a gene: 1. The CDR3 contains 16 residues. The CDR3 here is CASSLAGTGGNSPLHF. CDR3 in DNA: TGTGCCAGCAGCTTAGCCGGGACAGGGGGTAATTCACCCCTCCACTTT.

The rearrangement joins TRBV11-3 to TRBJ2-5; 7 bases map to TRBD2. Germline V gene sequence: CDR1 SGHNT, CDR2 YENEEA. The length of the CDR3 is 15 residues. V lost 1 base to trimming and J lost 5 bases; unmatched junction nucleotides: 7. CDR3 sequence (DNA): TGTGCCAGCAGCTTAGGCGGGGGACCGGGGGAGACCCAGTACTTC. Translated, it gives CASSLGGGPGETQYF.

The chain carries TRBV9 and TRBJ2-1; maybe TRBD2 (5 bases). CDR1 is SGDLS and CDR2 is YYNGEE in the germline V gene. CDR3 length equals 15 residues. The V gene lost 0 bases and the J gene lost 8 bases, with 15 bases spanning the gap. DNA for the CDR3: TGTGCCAGCAGCGTAGACGCGGGCCCCAACGATGAGCAGTTCTTC. Translation: CASSVDAGPNDEQFF.

The chain combines TRBV5-1 with TRBJ1-1; TRBD1 agrees at 7 bases. There are 16 residues in the CDR3. Germline loops: CDR1 SGHRS, CDR2 YFSETQ. J was trimmed by 0 bases and V by 0 bases; bases with no gene match: 5. DNA of the CDR3: TGCGCCAGCAGCTTGGACCCAGGGGGTATGAACACTGAAGCTTTCTTT. It specifies CASSLDPGGMNTEAFF.